This T cell receptor beta chain comes out of a study of response to subunit inactivated influenza vaccine. One entry per CDR3 protein results from TCRdb running MiXCR on the RT-PCR reads. The sample comprises 250,000 to 350,000 distinct CDR3 sequences, roughly 20% of which are singletons, and approximately 10% rests with the top ten. Trimming at V came to 3 bases and at J to 2 bases, leaving 4 bases not matched to a gene. Germline CDR1 reads DFQATT; CDR2 reads SNEGSKA (reference sequence). The CDR3 is 13 residues long. General study results and limits: That few new T cells are recruited by each seasonal influenza vaccination was the authors' suggestion.

In this sample, this clonotype turned up a few times. As yet, its antigen is unknown. The TCR was taken from a man between 50 and 70 years old who received an inactivated influenza vaccine. V usage is TRBV20-1 and J usage is TRBJ2-7, with 7 bases identical to TRBD2. The sample here was PBMCs from blood, taken less than 22 months after vaccination. The CDR3 DNA reads TGCAGTGCTAGGTGGGGGGGAACCTACGAGCAGTACTTC. It is translated as CSARWGGTYEQYF.